Listed here are 17 T cell receptor beta chains from one sample, sequenced in a study of regulatory T cells in long-lasting Graves disease. For TCR beta, libraries came from iRepertoire HTBI primers and Arm-PCR of CDR3 regions. TCRdb used MiXCR to reprocess the multiplex PCR reads, holding one entry per CDR3 protein. The repertoire holds 600,000 to 800,000 distinct CDR3 sequences, roughly 30% seen once, with about two fifths in the top ten. Time point described: persistent/refractory GD, antithyroid drugs over 5 years with positive TRAb. PBMC RNA was the source of the TCR library. The input for sequencing was peripheral blood mononuclear cells (PBMCs), taken when the disease was refractory, from a patient treated with antithyroid drugs. These receptors all stem from a female donor with Graves disease.

This clonotype was seen ten or more times. The V call is TRBV6-1, the J call TRBJ1-2, with D maybe TRBD1 (6 bases). The CDR3 extends over 14 amino acids. V was pared by 5 bases and J by 9 bases, with 19 bases between. Germline V CDR1 and CDR2: MNHNS, SASEGT. The CDR3 region is CASSPGGEGSRYTF. The CDR3 region has the DNA TGTGCCAGCAGTCCGGGGGGCGAGGGATCTCGCTACACCTTC.

This clonotype appeared many times. This rearrangement joins TRBV28 to TRBJ1-2; the D gene is possibly TRBD1 (5 bases). The CDR3 has 11 residues. Looked up from germline, CDR1 is MDHEN and CDR2 is SYDVKM. Trimming removed 8 bases from V and 3 bases from J, with 7 bases in between. CDR3 bases: TGTGCCAGCTCGGGACACTATGGCTACACCTTC. It translates to CASSGHYGYTF.

The sample holds many counts of this clonotype. The chain couples TRBV28 to TRBJ1-1; no reliable D call. The CDR3 is 16 residues long. V lost 1 base and J lost 1, with 13 bases in between. Per the germline V gene, CDR1 is MDHEN and CDR2 is SYDVKM. This CDR3 is CASSLSPSVRNTEAFF. CDR3 DNA sequence: TGTGCCAGCAGTTTATCCCCCTCGGTGAGGAACACTGAAGCTTTCTTT.

This clonotype showed up many times. This chain connects TRBV2 to TRBJ1-2; 9 bases agree with TRBD1. CDR1 is SNHLY and CDR2 is FYNNEI in the germline V gene. CDR3 length: 14 amino acids. The J segment lost 3 bases and the V segment lost 4 bases, leaving 3 bases of the junction unmatched. The CDR3 DNA is TGTGCCAGCAGTGGAGACAGGGGGTACTATGGCTACACCTTC. It is translated as CASSGDRGYYGYTF.

On this clonotype itself: Because it lacks the conserved phenylalanine or tryptophan at the end, this CDR3 is likely a read error. This rearrangement joins TRBV19 to TRBJ1-5; D might be TRBD1 (5 bases). The CDR3 loop spans 14 amino acids. Trimming took off 5 bases at V and 6 bases at J, with 14 bases between the two ends. Germline V gene sequence: CDR1 LNHDA, CDR2 SQIVND (reference sequence). The CDR3: CASSPPPGAQPQHS. The CDR3 DNA sequence: TGTGCCAGTAGTCCCCCTCCCGGGGCTCAGCCCCAGCATTCT.

V and J are TRBV5-5 and TRBJ1-5, with 7 bases matching TRBD1. Trimming at V came to 4 bases and at J to 9 bases, leaving 7 bases not matched to a gene. The germline V gene has CDR1 SGHKS and CDR2 YYEKEE (reference sequence). The CDR3 runs to 13 residues. CDR3 amino acids: CASSETGHLPQHF. The CDR3 coding sequence is TGTGCCAGCAGCGAGACAGGGCATTTGCCCCAGCATTTT.

CDR3: CSAKQGADYGYTF. DNA for the CDR3: TGCAGTGCCAAGCAGGGTGCGGACTATGGCTACACCTTC. The chain combines TRBV20-1 with TRBJ1-2, with D perhaps matching TRBD1 (5 bases). The CDR3 totals 13 residues. The V end was cut by 6 bases, the J end by 3 bases, with 14 bases between. The germline gives CDR1 DFQATT, CDR2 SNEGSKA (reference sequence).

This clonotype turned up a few times. This rearrangement joins TRBV12-5 to TRBJ1-6; no firm D call. The CDR3 covers 16 residues. V was shortened by 0 bases and J by 7 bases, with 13 bases between the two germline ends. From germline, CDR1 is LGHNT and CDR2 FRNRAP. The CDR3 spells CASGLVAGQKNSPLHF. The CDR3 coding sequence is TGTGCTAGTGGTTTGGTAGCCGGGCAGAAGAATTCACCCCTCCACTTT.

A few counts support this clonotype. This chain connects TRBV6-1 to TRBJ2-1; D might be TRBD2 (5 bases). The V gene's germline CDR1 is MNHNS and CDR2 SASEGT. CDR3 length: 12 residues. Trimming removed 3 bases from V and 7 bases from J, with 7 bases in between. The CDR3 sequence: CASSETGNEQFF. As DNA, the CDR3 is TGTGCCAGCAGTGAGACGGGAAATGAGCAGTTCTTC.

The rearrangement uses TRBV7-9 and TRBJ1-2; D is ambiguous. V lost 1 base, J lost 4 bases, and 16 bases lay in between. This CDR3 is built from 16 residues. The V gene's germline CDR1 is SEHNR and CDR2 FQNEAQ (reference sequence). The CDR3 region is CASSLDEAPERYGYTF. The CDR3 DNA follows: TGTGCCAGCAGCTTAGACGAGGCCCCGGAACGCTATGGCTACACCTTC.

The V and J genes are TRBV5-1 and TRBJ1-4; 7 positions match TRBD1. This CDR3 is built from 13 residues. J lost 12 bases, V lost 0 bases, and 5 bases had no gene match. Germline V gives CDR1 SGHRS, CDR2 YFSETQ. The CDR3 DNA sequence: TGCGCCAGCAGCTTGGGACAGGGTTTTGAACTGTTTTTT. Translation: CASSLGQGFELFF.

The CDR3, as DNA: TGCAGCGCCTGGACTAGCGGGAGCGGGGAGACCCAGTACTTC. It encodes CSAWTSGSGETQYF. V gene TRBV29-1 combines with J gene TRBJ2-5; 13 nucleotides line up with TRBD2. CDR3 size: 14 residues. Germline V gene data show CDR1 as SQVTM and CDR2 as ANQGSEA. Trimming cost V 7 bases and J 5 bases; bases outside gene matches: 7.

This clonotype was seen a handful of times. CDR3 sequence (DNA): TGCAGTGCTAGAATTGGGGGCAAGCCCCAGCATTTT. Its protein is CSARIGGKPQHF. V and J are TRBV20-1 and TRBJ1-5; TRBD1 is a possible D gene (6 bases). The CDR3 contains 12 residues. Germline V gene data show CDR1 as DFQATT and CDR2 as SNEGSKA (reference sequence). With 2 bases removed from V and 8 bases from J, the gap between germline ends came to 10 bases.

The genes are TRBV9 and TRBJ1-3; D call uncertain. The germline CDR1 and CDR2 sequences are SGDLS and YYNGEE. Trimming removed 0 bases at V and 4 bases at J, with 5 bases between. The length of the CDR3 is 13 residues. The CDR3 nucleotides read TGTGCCAGCAGCGTAGAGGGAGGAAACACCATATATTTT. Protein product: CASSVEGGNTIYF.

This clonotype was detected many times. The J gene is TRBJ2-5, the V gene TRBV2; D might be TRBD1 or TRBD2, each matching 6 bases. The CDR3 covers 15 residues. In germline, CDR1 is SNHLY, CDR2 FYNNEI. V was pared by 4 bases and J by 5 bases, with 17 bases between. The DNA of the CDR3 is TGTGCCAGCAGTGCATTCCGGGGGCTAGGCGAGACCCAGTACTTC. Encoded protein: CASSAFRGLGETQYF.

The chain employs TRBV12-3 or TRBV12-4 and TRBJ1-6; a weak D match, TRBD1 (5 bases). This CDR3 contains 15 residues. Trimming pared 3 bases from V and 9 bases from J, leaving 15 bases between. This CDR3 is CASSLRGYQVSPLHF. The CDR3 DNA reads TGTGCCAGCAGTTTGAGGGGTTACCAGGTTTCACCCCTCCACTTT.

The chain uses TRBV20-1 and TRBJ1-6; D remains unclear. The CDR3 loop spans 13 amino acids. Between the trimmed V and J ends, which lost 1 base and 9 bases, there was a span of 10 bases. From germline, CDR1 is DFQATT and CDR2 SNEGSKA (reference sequence). The CDR3 is CSARAGVPSPLHF. CDR3 DNA: TGCAGTGCTAGAGCTGGCGTCCCTTCACCCCTCCACTTT.